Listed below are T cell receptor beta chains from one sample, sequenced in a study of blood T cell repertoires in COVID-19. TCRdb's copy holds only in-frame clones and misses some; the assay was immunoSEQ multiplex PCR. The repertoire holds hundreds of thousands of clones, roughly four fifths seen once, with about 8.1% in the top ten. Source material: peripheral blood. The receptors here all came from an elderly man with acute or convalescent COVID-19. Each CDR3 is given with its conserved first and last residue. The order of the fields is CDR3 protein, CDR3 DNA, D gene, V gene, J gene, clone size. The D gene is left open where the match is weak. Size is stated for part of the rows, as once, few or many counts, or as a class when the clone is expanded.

CDR3aa: CASSPEIHMCYEQYF; CDR3nt: TGCGCCAGCAGTCCCGAAATCCACATGTGCTACGAGCAGTACTTC; d_gene: NA; v_gene: TRBV23-1; j_gene: TRBJ2-7; abundance: NA
CDR3aa: CASSILYDRVRGQPQHF; CDR3nt: TGTGCCAGTAGTATACTCTATGACAGGGTACGAGGTCAGCCCCAGCATTTT; d_gene: TRBD1; v_gene: TRBV19; j_gene: TRBJ1-5; abundance: NA
CDR3aa: CASSESARTSGGIPSTDTQYF; CDR3nt: TGCGCCAGCAGTGAGTCAGCCCGGACTAGCGGGGGGATCCCTAGCACAGATACGCAGTATTTT; d_gene: TRBD2; v_gene: TRBV10-1; j_gene: TRBJ2-3; abundance: NA
CDR3aa: CASSLSLEGYGNTIYF; CDR3nt: TGTGCCAGCAGTTTATCGCTTGAGGGCTATGGAAACACCATATATTTT; d_gene: NA; v_gene: TRBV27; j_gene: TRBJ1-3; abundance: NA
CDR3aa: CASSLNKEQYF; CDR3nt: TGTGCCAGCAGCTTGAACAAAGAGCAGTACTTC; d_gene: NA; v_gene: TRBV5-4; j_gene: TRBJ2-7; abundance: NA
CDR3aa: CASATGSNQPQHF; CDR3nt: TGTGCCAGCGCCACAGGTAGCAATCAGCCCCAGCATTTT; d_gene: NA; v_gene: TRBV6-6; j_gene: TRBJ1-5; abundance: NA
CDR3aa: CASSHSTGVAGELFF; CDR3nt: TGTGCCAGCAGCCATTCCACAGGGGTGGCCGGGGAGCTGTTTTTT; d_gene: TRBD1; v_gene: TRBV14; j_gene: TRBJ2-2; abundance: NA
CDR3aa: CASSQEAGKGQGYTF; CDR3nt: TGTGCCAGCAGCCAAGAAGCGGGAAAGGGGCAGGGCTACACCTTC; d_gene: NA; v_gene: TRBV3-1/TRBV3-2; j_gene: TRBJ1-2; abundance: NA
CDR3aa: CASRSGTGPYEQYF; CDR3nt: TGTGCCAGCAGGAGCGGGACTGGTCCTTACGAGCAGTACTTC; d_gene: TRBD2; v_gene: TRBV6-5; j_gene: TRBJ2-7; abundance: many
CDR3aa: CATSDGGWTDTQYF; CDR3nt: TGTGCCACCAGTGATGGAGGGTGGACAGATACGCAGTATTTT; d_gene: NA; v_gene: TRBV24-1; j_gene: TRBJ2-3; abundance: NA
CDR3aa: CASSSGVASNEQYF; CDR3nt: TGTGCCAGCAGCTCAGGGGTAGCGAGCAACGAGCAGTACTTC; d_gene: NA; v_gene: TRBV5-5; j_gene: TRBJ2-7; abundance: NA
CDR3aa: CASSLDWTGERGYTF; CDR3nt: TGCGCCAGCAGCTTGGACTGGACAGGGGAAAGAGGCTACACCTTC; d_gene: TRBD1; v_gene: TRBV5-1; j_gene: TRBJ1-2; abundance: NA
CDR3aa: CASSLRTGENTEAFF; CDR3nt: TGTGCCAGCAGCTTGAGGACAGGGGAGAACACTGAAGCTTTCTTT; d_gene: TRBD1; v_gene: TRBV5-6; j_gene: TRBJ1-1; abundance: few
CDR3aa: CATQINDRGNQPQHF; CDR3nt: TGTGCCACCCAAATCAACGACAGGGGTAATCAGCCCCAGCATTTT; d_gene: TRBD1; v_gene: TRBV10-3; j_gene: TRBJ1-5; abundance: NA
CDR3aa: CASSQTGGGTYEQYF; CDR3nt: TGCGCCAGCAGTCAAACGGGCGGGGGGACCTACGAGCAGTACTTC; d_gene: TRBD2; v_gene: TRBV10-1; j_gene: TRBJ2-7; abundance: NA
CDR3aa: CASSAWDREYNEQFF; CDR3nt: TGTGCCAGCAGCGCCTGGGACAGGGAGTACAATGAGCAGTTCTTC; d_gene: TRBD1; v_gene: TRBV9; j_gene: TRBJ2-1; abundance: NA
CDR3aa: CATSVGNQPQHF; CDR3nt: TGTGCCACATCCGTCGGTAATCAGCCCCAGCATTTT; d_gene: NA; v_gene: TRBV6-6; j_gene: TRBJ1-5; abundance: NA
CDR3aa: CASSLNYASSNIQYF; CDR3nt: TGCGCCAGCAGCCTCAACTACGCGAGTTCCAACATTCAGTACTTC; d_gene: NA; v_gene: TRBV5-1; j_gene: TRBJ2-4; abundance: NA
CDR3aa: CASSTPGYNQPQHF; CDR3nt: TGTGCCAGCTCAACCCCCGGGTACAATCAGCCCCAGCATTTT; d_gene: NA; v_gene: TRBV18; j_gene: TRBJ1-5; abundance: NA
CDR3aa: CASSLGTHGVSYEQYF; CDR3nt: TGCGCCAGCAGCTTGGGGACTCATGGGGTCTCCTACGAGCAGTACTTC; d_gene: NA; v_gene: TRBV5-1; j_gene: TRBJ2-7; abundance: NA
CDR3aa: CASSPSLGGGTGGNTQYF; CDR3nt: TGTGCCAGCTCACCTTCCCTCGGCGGCGGGACAGGGGGGAATACGCAGTATTTT; d_gene: TRBD1; v_gene: TRBV18; j_gene: TRBJ2-3; abundance: few
CDR3aa: CASKLPGEGNTIYF; CDR3nt: TGCGCCAGTAAGCTCCCTGGTGAAGGAAACACCATATATTTT; d_gene: NA; v_gene: TRBV10-2; j_gene: TRBJ1-3; abundance: NA
CDR3aa: CASSPTKKAAVYGYTF; CDR3nt: TGTGCCAGCTCACCAACGAAGAAAGCGGCGGTCTATGGCTACACCTTC; d_gene: NA; v_gene: TRBV18; j_gene: TRBJ1-2; abundance: NA
CDR3aa: CASSLGQGTYEQYF; CDR3nt: TGTGCCAGCAGCTTAGGACAGGGAACCTACGAGCAGTACTTC; d_gene: TRBD1; v_gene: TRBV3-1/TRBV3-2; j_gene: TRBJ2-7; abundance: NA
CDR3aa: CASSLVGGRTDTQYF; CDR3nt: TGTGCCAGCAGCTTGGTGGGCGGGAGGACAGATACGCAGTATTTT; d_gene: TRBD2; v_gene: TRBV5-4; j_gene: TRBJ2-3; abundance: NA
CDR3aa: CATSAVGLSNQPQHF; CDR3nt: TGTGCCACCAGCGCCGTTGGCTTGAGCAATCAGCCCCAGCATTTT; d_gene: NA; v_gene: TRBV15; j_gene: TRBJ1-5; abundance: NA
CDR3aa: CSVHRTYTGELFF; CDR3nt: TGCAGCGTTCACAGGACGTACACCGGGGAGCTGTTTTTT; d_gene: NA; v_gene: TRBV29-1; j_gene: TRBJ2-2; abundance: NA
CDR3aa: CASSLVSGSSYEQYF; CDR3nt: TGCGCCAGCAGCTTGGTGTCAGGTTCCTCCTACGAGCAGTACTTC; d_gene: NA; v_gene: TRBV5-1; j_gene: TRBJ2-7; abundance: NA
CDR3aa: CASRGARGYTF; CDR3nt: TGTGCCAGCCGGGGGGCTCGGGGCTACACCTTC; d_gene: NA; v_gene: TRBV28; j_gene: TRBJ1-2; abundance: NA
CDR3aa: CASSLQKSPLHF; CDR3nt: TGTGCCAGCAGTTTGCAGAAATCACCCCTCCACTTT; d_gene: NA; v_gene: TRBV12-3/TRBV12-4; j_gene: TRBJ1-6; abundance: NA
CDR3aa: CASSPRGSEETQYF; CDR3nt: TGTGCCAGCTCACCAAGAGGGAGTGAGGAGACCCAGTACTTC; d_gene: NA; v_gene: TRBV18; j_gene: TRBJ2-5; abundance: NA
CDR3aa: CASSEQGARDEQFF; CDR3nt: TGTGCCAGCAGTGAACAGGGGGCTCGTGATGAGCAGTTCTTC; d_gene: TRBD1; v_gene: TRBV6-4; j_gene: TRBJ2-1; abundance: NA
CDR3aa: CASSPGHTSNQPQHF; CDR3nt: TGTGCCAGCAGTCCGGGACACACTAGCAATCAGCCCCAGCATTTT; d_gene: NA; v_gene: TRBV28; j_gene: TRBJ1-5; abundance: few